This entry concerns a single T cell receptor beta chain. Its specific antigen is unknown. Base qualities are not provided; no much larger clone lies one nucleotide away. This record comes from a study of blood T cell repertoires in COVID-19 (dated by TCRdb to the early 2020s). For the wider study: Samples from collaborators originated in the United States, Italy and Spain and spanned both the acute and convalescent phases of COVID-19. The material from the prospective study consisted of cDNA or gDNA derived from T cells, B-cell-depleted T cells, or PBMCs. Subjects who had been exposed to COVID-19, were actively infected with it, or had recovered from it provided the deeply sampled blood TCRbeta repertoires that made up the dataset. The repertoires were released in a freely available public database intended as a resource for research on the immune response to SARS-CoV-2. The samples were drawn from two sources: the first 160 participants of the ongoing ImmuneRACE study, and 1,000 to 1,500 subjects contributed by 6 global collaborators. Sample metadata almost always included a de-identified subject ID, COVID-19 status, age in years and sex. HLA class I and class II types, where available, came from metadata supplied by the sample provider rather than from assay-based typing.

The research as a whole found: The amount of clinical and demographic metadata varied by source and participant and was provided uncurated.

Whole blood was collected in K2EDTA tubes by collaborating institutions according to the institutions' own protocols. For TCRbeta analysis, collaborators shipped samples as frozen whole blood, isolated PBMCs, or DNA extracted from either of those sample types. TCRbeta CDR3 regions were amplified from genomic DNA using the immunoSEQ Assay, a bias-controlled multiplex PCR. Per the source publication's procedure: Within the assay, amplification of reference gene primers was used to estimate how many nucleated cells each sample contained. Sequence reads were collapsed and filtered to measure the absolute abundance of every unique TCRbeta CDR3 rearrangement. Productive Simpson clonality was computed per sample as the square root of Simpson's diversity index over productive rearrangements. Sourced from immuneACCESS, this table was stored by TCRdb with only in-frame sequences that have V and J called. A share of the clones is absent; for the studies checked, an unresolved V gene accounts for under half, and the remainder has no known explanation. The DNA gave D and trimming, while V, J and clone size come from that table. Across this sample there are under 50,000 clones, with roughly nine tenths seen only once. The ten largest clones capture around 17% of the sample.

The sequenced sample was peripheral blood. The TCR was taken from an older man with active COVID-19.

The CDR3 sequence is CASSRGATSIHNEQFF. DNA sequence: TGTGCCAGCAGCAGGGGGGCGACTAGCATCCACAATGAGCAGTTCTTC. The chain couples TRBV7-9 to TRBJ2-1; perhaps TRBD2 is the D gene, with 7 bases matching. V is clipped by 5 bases and J by 5 bases, and the sequence between their germline boundaries is 19 bases long. The CDR3 covers 16 residues, taking in both the cysteine and the phenylalanine. The retained sequence is limited to the CDR3, 48 bases, with the frame set at the first base. The germline V gene (reference sequence) yields SEHNR for CDR1 and FQNEAQ for CDR2. With all but the CDR3 taken from the reference TRBV7-9 and TRBJ2-1 genes, the full variable domain is: DTGVSQNPRHKITKRGQNVTFRCDPISEHNRLYWYRQTLGQGPEFLTYFQNEAQLEKSRLLSDRFSAERPKGSFSTLEIQRTEQGDSAMYLCASSRGATSIHNEQFFGPGTRLTVL.